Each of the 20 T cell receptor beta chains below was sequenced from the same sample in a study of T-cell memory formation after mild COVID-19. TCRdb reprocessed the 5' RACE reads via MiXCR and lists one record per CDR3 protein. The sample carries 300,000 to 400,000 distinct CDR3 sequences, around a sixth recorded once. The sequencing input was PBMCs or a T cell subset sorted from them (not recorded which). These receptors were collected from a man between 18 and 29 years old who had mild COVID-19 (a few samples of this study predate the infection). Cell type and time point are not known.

The CDR3 loop reads CSARTDSNQPQHF. In DNA, the CDR3 is TGCAGTGCGAGGACAGATAGCAATCAGCCCCAGCATTTT. The chain employs TRBV20-1 and TRBJ1-5, with D tentatively TRBD1 (6 bases). Germline V gene sequence: CDR1 DFQATT, CDR2 SNEGSKA (reference sequence). This CDR3 is 13 amino acids long. V was pared by 6 bases and J by 0 bases, with 9 bases between.

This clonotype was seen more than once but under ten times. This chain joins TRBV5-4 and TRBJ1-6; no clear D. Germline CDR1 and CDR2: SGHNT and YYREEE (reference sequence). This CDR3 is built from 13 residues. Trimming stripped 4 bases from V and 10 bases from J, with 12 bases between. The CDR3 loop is CASSPRTGSPLHF. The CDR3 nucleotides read TGTGCCAGCAGCCCGCGGACGGGATCACCCCTCCACTTT.

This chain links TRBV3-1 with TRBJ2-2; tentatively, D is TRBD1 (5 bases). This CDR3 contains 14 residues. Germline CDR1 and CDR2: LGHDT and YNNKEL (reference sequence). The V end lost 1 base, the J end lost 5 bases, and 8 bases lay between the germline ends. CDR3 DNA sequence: TGTGCCAGCAGCCAAGCGACAGCGACCGGGGAGCTGTTTTTT. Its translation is CASSQATATGELFF.

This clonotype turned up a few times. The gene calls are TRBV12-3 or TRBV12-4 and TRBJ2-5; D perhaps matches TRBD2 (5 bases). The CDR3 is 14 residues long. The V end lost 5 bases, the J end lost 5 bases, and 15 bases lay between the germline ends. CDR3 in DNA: TGTGCCAGCAGTCTCGGCTCGGAGGTGGAGACCCAGTACTTC. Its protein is CASSLGSEVETQYF.

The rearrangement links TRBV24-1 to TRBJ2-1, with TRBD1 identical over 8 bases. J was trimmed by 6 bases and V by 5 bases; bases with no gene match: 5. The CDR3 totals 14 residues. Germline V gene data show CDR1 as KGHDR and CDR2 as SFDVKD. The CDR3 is CATSAADRANEQFF. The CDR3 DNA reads TGTGCCACCAGTGCCGCGGACAGGGCCAATGAGCAGTTCTTC.

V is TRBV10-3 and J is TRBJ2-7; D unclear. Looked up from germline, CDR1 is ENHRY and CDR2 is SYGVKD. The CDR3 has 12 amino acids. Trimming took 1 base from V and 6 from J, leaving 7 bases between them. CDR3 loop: CAISEYPGEQYF. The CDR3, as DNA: TGTGCCATCAGTGAGTATCCCGGCGAGCAGTACTTC.

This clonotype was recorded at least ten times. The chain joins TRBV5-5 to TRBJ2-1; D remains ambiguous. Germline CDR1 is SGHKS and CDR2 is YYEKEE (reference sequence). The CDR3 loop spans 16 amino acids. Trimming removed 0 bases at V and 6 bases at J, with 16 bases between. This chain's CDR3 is CASSLASYFGVNEQFF. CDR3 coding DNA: TGTGCCAGCAGCTTGGCTTCTTACTTTGGGGTCAATGAGCAGTTCTTC.

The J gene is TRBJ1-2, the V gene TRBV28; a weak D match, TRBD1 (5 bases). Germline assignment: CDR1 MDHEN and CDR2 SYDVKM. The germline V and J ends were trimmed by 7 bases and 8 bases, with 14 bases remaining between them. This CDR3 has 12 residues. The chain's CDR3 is CASTPRGTGYTF. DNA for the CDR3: TGTGCCAGCACTCCCCGGGGGACCGGCTACACCTTC.

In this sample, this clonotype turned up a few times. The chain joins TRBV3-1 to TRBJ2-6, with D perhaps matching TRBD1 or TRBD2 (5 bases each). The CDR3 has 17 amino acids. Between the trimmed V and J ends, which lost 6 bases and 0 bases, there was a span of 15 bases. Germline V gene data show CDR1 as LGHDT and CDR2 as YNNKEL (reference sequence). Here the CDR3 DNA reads TGTGCCAGCAGGGATTCGGGGCGCATCTCTGGGGCCAACGTCCTGACTTTC. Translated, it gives CASRDSGRISGANVLTF. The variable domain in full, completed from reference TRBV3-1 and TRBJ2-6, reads DTAVSQTPKYLVTQMGNDKSIKCEQNLGHDTMYWYKQDSKKFLKIMFSYNNKELIINETVPNRFSPKSPDKAHLNLHINSLELGDSAVYFCASRDSGRISGANVLTFGAGSRLTVL.

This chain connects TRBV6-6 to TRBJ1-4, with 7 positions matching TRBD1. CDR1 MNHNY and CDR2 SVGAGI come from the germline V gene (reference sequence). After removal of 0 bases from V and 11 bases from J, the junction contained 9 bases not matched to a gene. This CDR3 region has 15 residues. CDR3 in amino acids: CASSYSKQGSGKLFF. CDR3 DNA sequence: TGTGCCAGCAGTTACTCAAAACAGGGGTCCGGGAAACTGTTTTTT.

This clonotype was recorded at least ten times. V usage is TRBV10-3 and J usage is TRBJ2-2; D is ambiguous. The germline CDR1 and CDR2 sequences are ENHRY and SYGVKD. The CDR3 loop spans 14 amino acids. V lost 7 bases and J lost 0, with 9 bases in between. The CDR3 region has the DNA TGTGCCATCACCGAAGACTCGAACACCGGGGAGCTGTTTTTT. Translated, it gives CAITEDSNTGELFF.

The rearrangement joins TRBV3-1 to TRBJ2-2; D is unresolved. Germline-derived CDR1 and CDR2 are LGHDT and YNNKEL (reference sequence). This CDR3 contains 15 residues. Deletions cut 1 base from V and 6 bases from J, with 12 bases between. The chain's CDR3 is CASSQVAPASGELFF. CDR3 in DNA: TGTGCCAGCAGCCAAGTGGCGCCAGCATCCGGGGAGCTGTTTTTT.

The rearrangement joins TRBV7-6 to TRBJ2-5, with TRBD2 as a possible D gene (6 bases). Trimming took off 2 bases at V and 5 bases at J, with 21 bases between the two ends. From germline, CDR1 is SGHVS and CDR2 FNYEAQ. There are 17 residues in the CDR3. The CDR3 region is CASSLPPGAGHGETQYF. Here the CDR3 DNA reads TGTGCCAGCAGCTTACCCCCGGGAGCGGGCCATGGGGAGACCCAGTACTTC.

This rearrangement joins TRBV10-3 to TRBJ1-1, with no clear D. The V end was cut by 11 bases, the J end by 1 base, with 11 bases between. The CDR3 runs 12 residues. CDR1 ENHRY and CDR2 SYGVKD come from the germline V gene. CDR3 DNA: TGTGCCGTGCTAACGCAGAACACTGAAGCTTTCTTT. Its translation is CAVLTQNTEAFF.

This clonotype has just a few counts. The CDR3 DNA reads TGTGCCAGCAGCCAGGGATCCCTCTACAATGAGCAGTTCTTC. Protein product: CASSQGSLYNEQFF. The chain couples TRBV5-6 to TRBJ2-1; tentatively, D is TRBD1 (5 bases). The CDR3 covers 14 residues. Trimming took off 4 bases at V and 3 bases at J, with 11 bases between the two ends. Per germline, CDR1 SGHDT and CDR2 YYEEEE.

CDR3 sequence: CSARDLEVTAFF. For the CDR3, the DNA is TGCAGTGCTAGAGATCTTGAGGTAACGGCTTTCTTT. This chain connects TRBV20-1 to TRBJ1-1; D is undetermined. V was cut by 0 bases and J by 11 bases, with 13 bases left in between. Germline assignment: CDR1 DFQATT and CDR2 SNEGSKA (reference sequence). There are 12 residues in the CDR3.

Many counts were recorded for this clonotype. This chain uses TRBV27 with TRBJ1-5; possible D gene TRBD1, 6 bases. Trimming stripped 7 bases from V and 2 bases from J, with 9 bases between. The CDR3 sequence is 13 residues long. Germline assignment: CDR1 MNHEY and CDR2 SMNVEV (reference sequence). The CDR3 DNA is TGTGCCAGCAAGGGGGGTGGCAATCAGCCCCAGCATTTT. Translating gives CASKGGGNQPQHF.

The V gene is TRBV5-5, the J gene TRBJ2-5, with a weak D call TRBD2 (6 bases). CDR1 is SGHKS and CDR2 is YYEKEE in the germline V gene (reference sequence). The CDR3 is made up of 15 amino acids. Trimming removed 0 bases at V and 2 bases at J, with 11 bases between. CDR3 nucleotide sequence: TGTGCCAGCAGCTTGGTAGGGACTTTACAAGAGACCCAGTACTTC. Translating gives CASSLVGTLQETQYF.

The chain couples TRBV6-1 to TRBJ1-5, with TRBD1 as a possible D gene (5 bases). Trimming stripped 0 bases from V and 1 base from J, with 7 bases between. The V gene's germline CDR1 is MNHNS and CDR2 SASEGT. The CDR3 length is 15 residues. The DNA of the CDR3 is TGTGCCAGCAGTGAAGCTGGGGACAGCAATCAGCCCCAGCATTTT. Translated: CASSEAGDSNQPQHF.

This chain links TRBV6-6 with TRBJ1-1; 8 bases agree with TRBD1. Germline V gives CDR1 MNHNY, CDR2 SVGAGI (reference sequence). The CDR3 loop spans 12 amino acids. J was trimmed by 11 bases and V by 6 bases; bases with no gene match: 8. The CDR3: CASSIDRGWAFF. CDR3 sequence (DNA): TGTGCCAGCAGCATAGACAGGGGTTGGGCTTTCTTT.